The 32 T cell receptor beta chains below were found in one sample sequenced in a study of radiation and T cells in renal cell carcinoma. The table came from immunoSEQ multiplex PCR; TCRdb's copy has only in-frame clones and leaves some out. The sample lists roughly 80,000 clones; less than 90% were seen once. This sample's time point: blood 4 weeks post-SBRT, at nephrectomy. Treatment noted: 15 Gy SBRT to primary tumor, nephrectomy 4 weeks later. The specimen was blood, collected from a patient whose treatment included radiotherapy and nephrectomy. These receptors were obtained from an older woman with renal cell carcinoma.

This CDR3 is CASRQPGGEEKLFF. CDR3 nucleotide sequence: TGTGCCAGCCGACAGCCAGGGGGAGAGGAAAAACTGTTTTTT. The genes are TRBV6-5 and TRBJ1-4, with TRBD1 matching over 7 bases. With V trimmed by 8 bases and J by 8 bases, 11 bases remained unmatched. There are 14 residues in the CDR3. CDR1 MNHEY and CDR2 SVGAGI come from the germline V gene.

This clone was recorded a few times. The chain links TRBV7-9 to TRBJ1-1; TRBD1 aligns across 10 bases. The CDR3 runs to 15 residues. Unmatched junction bases numbered 14, after V lost 6 bases and J lost 10 bases. From germline, CDR1 is SEHNR and CDR2 FQNEAQ (reference sequence). CDR3 amino acids: CASSFGPGQGHGAFF. CDR3 in DNA: TGTGCCAGCAGTTTTGGCCCGGGACAGGGGCATGGAGCTTTCTTT. The whole variable domain, remainder taken from reference TRBV7-9 and TRBJ1-1, is DTGVSQNPRHKITKRGQNVTFRCDPISEHNRLYWYRQTLGQGPEFLTYFQNEAQLEKSRLLSDRFSAERPKGSFSTLEIQRTEQGDSAMYLCASSFGPGQGHGAFFGQGTRLTVV.

This chain connects TRBV18 to TRBJ1-2, with D possibly TRBD1 on 6 matching bases. The CDR3 is 13 residues long. V was shortened by 3 bases and J by 7 bases, with 12 bases between the two germline ends. The germline CDR1 and CDR2 sequences are KGHSH and LQKENI. In nucleotides, the CDR3 is TGTGCCAGCTCACCTCTGGGGGGGGCTGGCTACACCTTC. Residues: CASSPLGGAGYTF.

J is TRBJ1-6 and V is TRBV5-1; TRBD1 aligns across 7 bases. J was trimmed by 7 bases and V by 0 bases; bases with no gene match: 1. The CDR3 contains 14 residues. Germline CDR1 SGHRS, CDR2 YFSETQ. The CDR3 DNA reads as TGCGCCAGCAGCTTGGAGGGACAGAATTCACCCCTCCACTTT. Its protein product is CASSLEGQNSPLHF. Full variable domain (rest looked up from reference TRBV5-1 and TRBJ1-6): KAGVTQTPRYLIKTRGQQVTLSCSPISGHRSVSWYQQTPGQGLQFLFEYFSETQRNKGNFPGRFSGRQFSNSRSEMNVSTLELGDSALYLCASSLEGQNSPLHFGNGTRLTVT.

This clone was recorded a few times. V gene TRBV7-3 combines with J gene TRBJ2-2; no clear D. Trimming took off 5 bases at V and 5 bases at J, with 6 bases between the two ends. CDR3 length: 12 amino acids. CDR1 is SGHTA and CDR2 is FQGTGA in the germline V gene. Here the CDR3 reads CASSPVTGELFF. The CDR3 DNA follows: TGTGCCAGCAGCCCTGTGACCGGGGAGCTGTTTTTT.

V usage is TRBV9 and J usage is TRBJ1-2; D is unclear. The CDR3 length is 16 residues. The germline gives CDR1 SGDLS, CDR2 YYNGEE. V gave up 4 bases and J gave up 8 bases, with 24 bases separating them. CDR3 amino acids: CASSPPAGAGPKGYTF. Written as DNA, the CDR3 is TGTGCCAGCAGCCCCCCCGCGGGAGCCGGCCCTAAGGGCTACACCTTC. The full variable domain, completed using reference TRBV9 and TRBJ1-2, is DSGVTQTPKHLITATGQRVTLRCSPRSGDLSVYWYQQSLDQGLQFLIQYYNGEERAKGNILERFSAQQFPDLHSELNLSSLELGDSALYFCASSPPAGAGPKGYTFGSGTRLTVV.

V usage is TRBV19 and J usage is TRBJ1-2, with 7 bases matching TRBD1. V dropped 6 bases and J dropped 5; count of bases not matched to a gene: 12. This CDR3 comprises 15 residues. Germline CDR1 is LNHDA and CDR2 is SQIVND (reference sequence). The CDR3 spells CASRGTGTATYGYTF. The CDR3 DNA is TGTGCCAGTAGGGGAACCGGGACAGCTACTTATGGCTACACCTTC.

This clone was seen just once. The chain employs TRBV4-1 and TRBJ2-7; D is uncertain. In germline, CDR1 is MGHRA, CDR2 YSYEKL. Between the trimmed V and J ends, which lost 0 bases and 6 bases, there was a span of 12 bases. The CDR3 extends over 14 amino acids. The CDR3 nucleotides read TGCGCCAGCAGCCAAGATGCCGGCATACCCGAGCAGTACTTC. As protein: CASSQDAGIPEQYF.

In the case of this clone: Other DNA sequences in the sample encode the same CDR3. The V call is TRBV5-1, the J call TRBJ2-3; the D is unclear. Germline assignment: CDR1 SGHRS and CDR2 YFSETQ. V dropped 2 bases and J dropped 4 bases, with 5 bases sitting between them. CDR3 size: 12 residues. The CDR3 loop reads CASSLSSDTQYF. CDR3 coding DNA: TGCGCCAGCAGCTTAAGTTCAGATACGCAGTATTTT.

The rearrangement links TRBV7-9 to TRBJ1-3; the match to TRBD1 covers 8 bases. The trim removed 6 bases at V and 4 bases at J, leaving 17 bases unmatched. Germline assignment: CDR1 SEHNR and CDR2 FQNEAQ (reference sequence). The CDR3 is 18 amino acids. CDR3 DNA sequence: TGTGCCAGCAGTCCCGGGGCCAGGGGGCCCTTAATCGGAAACACCATATATTTT. The encoded protein is CASSPGARGPLIGNTIYF.

The V call is TRBV2, the J call TRBJ2-7; TRBD1 matches 8 bases. CDR3 length: 15 residues. J lost 6 bases, V lost 2 bases, and 9 bases had no gene match. Germline CDR1 is SNHLY and CDR2 is FYNNEI. CDR3 region: CASSEPMTGEGEQYF. CDR3 nucleotide sequence: TGTGCCAGCAGTGAACCGATGACAGGGGAAGGCGAGCAGTACTTC.

CDR3 residues: CASSDSWGTGELFF. For the CDR3, the DNA is TGTGCCAGCAGTGACTCATGGGGCACCGGGGAGCTGTTTTTT. The chain couples TRBV25-1 to TRBJ2-2, with D unresolved. CDR3 length equals 14 residues. Germline V lookup: CDR1 MGHDK, CDR2 SYGVNS. V was clipped by 3 bases and J by 4 bases, with 9 bases between them.

The chain recombines TRBV2 with TRBJ1-5; the match to TRBD1 covers 8 bases. J lost 7 bases, V lost 7 bases, and 9 bases had no gene match. This CDR3 is 14 amino acids long. CDR1 and CDR2 (germline): SNHLY, FYNNEI. The CDR3 reads CASKTGEGSQPQHF. In nucleotides, the CDR3 is TGTGCCAGCAAGACAGGGGAAGGGTCCCAGCCCCAGCATTTT.

The chain links TRBV6-5 to TRBJ1-2, with D possibly matching TRBD1 (6 bases). Per the germline V gene, CDR1 is MNHEY and CDR2 is SVGAGI. This CDR3 comprises 13 residues. V was trimmed by 4 bases and J by 9 bases, leaving 15 bases between them. The CDR3 DNA reads as TGTGCCAGCAGTTCCGGACAGCTTCTCAGCTACACCTTC. The encoded protein is CASSSGQLLSYTF.

The chain has TRBV11-2 and TRBJ2-3; D not certain. Trimming removed 1 base from V and 3 bases from J, with 5 bases in between. CDR1 is SGHAT and CDR2 is FQNNGV in the germline V gene. The CDR3 consists of 13 residues. The CDR3 loop is CASSLAGTDTQYF. In DNA form, the CDR3 reads TGTGCCAGCAGCTTAGCTGGAACAGATACGCAGTATTTT.

The V call is TRBV5-1, the J call TRBJ2-7, with TRBD1 matching 7 bases. With V trimmed by 2 bases and J by 1 base, 6 bases remained unmatched. The CDR3 runs 15 residues. Germline V gives CDR1 SGHRS, CDR2 YFSETQ. The CDR3 spells CASSLRGQDSYEQYF. In DNA, the CDR3 is TGCGCCAGCAGCTTAAGGGGGCAGGATTCCTACGAGCAGTACTTC.

This clone was seen only once. This rearrangement joins TRBV9 to TRBJ1-6; D remains ambiguous. The CDR3 has 16 amino acids. Deletions cut 4 bases from V and 5 bases from J, with 16 bases between. CDR1 SGDLS and CDR2 YYNGEE come from the germline V gene. CDR3 coding DNA: TGTGCCAGCAGCACAAGCGGACGTGGCCATAATTCACCCCTCCACTTT. Translation gives CASSTSGRGHNSPLHF.

This rearrangement joins TRBV2 to TRBJ2-7; the match to TRBD2 covers 12 bases. This CDR3 comprises 18 residues. Germline CDR1 and CDR2: SNHLY and FYNNEI. Losses at the gene ends were 3 bases for V and 5 bases for J; bases not matched to a gene: 14. CDR3 region: CASSDILAGGPTGNEQYF. The CDR3 DNA reads TGTGCCAGCAGTGATATACTAGCGGGAGGCCCGACTGGGAACGAGCAGTACTTC.

This rearrangement joins TRBV9 to TRBJ1-2; D is unclear. V lost 3 bases, J lost 4 bases, and 13 bases lay in between. Germline CDR1 is SGDLS and CDR2 is YYNGEE. The CDR3 extends over 14 amino acids. The CDR3 loop reads CASSARTDLYGYTF. The CDR3 DNA follows: TGTGCCAGCAGCGCCCGGACGGATCTCTATGGCTACACCTTC.

The V call is TRBV27, the J call TRBJ2-1, with 9 bases fitting TRBD2. V shed 0 bases and J 4 bases; nucleotides not matched to a gene: 1. The CDR3 length is 15 residues. Germline V lookup: CDR1 MNHEY, CDR2 SMNVEV (reference sequence). The DNA of the CDR3 is TGTGCCAGCAGTTTATCAGCGGGGGGTTACAATGAGCAGTTCTTC. Protein: CASSLSAGGYNEQFF.

This rearrangement joins TRBV28 to TRBJ2-3, with a tentative D call TRBD2 (7 bases). CDR1 and CDR2 (germline): MDHEN, SYDVKM. The CDR3 loop spans 14 amino acids. Deletions cut 6 bases from V and 6 bases from J, with 16 bases between. CDR3 sequence: CASSSRGGRDTQYF. The CDR3 nucleotides read TGTGCCAGCAGCTCTAGGGGGGGCAGGGATACGCAGTATTTT.

The chain recombines TRBV19 with TRBJ1-2; D perhaps matches TRBD1 (6 bases). Trimming took off 5 bases at V and 3 bases at J, with 7 bases between the two ends. This CDR3 spans 12 amino acids. Germline lookup yields CDR1 LNHDA and CDR2 SQIVND (reference sequence). The CDR3 nucleotides read TGTGCCAGTAGTCGACAGGACTATGGCTACACCTTC. Translated, it gives CASSRQDYGYTF.

The CDR3 DNA follows: TGTGCCAGCAGTTATGGATCTAGTACCCATGAAGCTTTCTTT. The encoded protein is CASSYGSSTHEAFF. V is TRBV6-5 and J is TRBJ1-1; D is unresolved. Germline lookup yields CDR1 MNHEY and CDR2 SVGAGI. V lost 3 bases and J lost 7, with 15 bases in between. This CDR3 is 14 amino acids long.

The chain combines TRBV6-1 with TRBJ1-1; 7 bases align to TRBD1. After removal of 3 bases from V and 3 bases from J, the junction contained 13 bases not matched to a gene. CDR1 MNHNS and CDR2 SASEGT come from the germline V gene. This CDR3 is 17 amino acids long. The CDR3 spells CASSDLGLGGWDTEAFF. For the CDR3, the DNA is TGTGCCAGCAGTGATCTGGGTTTAGGGGGCTGGGACACTGAAGCTTTCTTT.

The chain combines TRBV28 with TRBJ2-5; 9 nucleotides line up with TRBD1. The J call may be mistaken, given a closer DNA end match to TRBJ2-7. The CDR3 is 14 amino acids. Germline lookup yields CDR1 MDHEN and CDR2 SYDVKM. The CDR3 here is CASSSTGQGYEQYF. In DNA form, the CDR3 reads TGTGCCAGCAGTTCCACGGGACAGGGTTACGAGCAGTACTTC.

This clone was detected only a few times. The CDR3 sequence: CASSEFQSNTGELFF. The CDR3, as DNA: TGTGCCAGCAGTGAATTCCAGTCTAACACCGGGGAGCTGTTTTTT. This rearrangement joins TRBV6-1 to TRBJ2-2; no reliable D call. V dropped 2 bases and J dropped 2 bases, with 9 bases sitting between them. This CDR3 has 15 amino acids. Germline values: CDR1 MNHNS, CDR2 SASEGT.

The gene calls are TRBV10-3 and TRBJ2-7; weak D call: TRBD1 (6 bases). In germline, CDR1 is ENHRY, CDR2 SYGVKD. Trimming left V 11 bases short and J 5 bases short, with 22 bases between. The CDR3 spans 14 residues. The CDR3 DNA reads as TGTGCCGCCCGGTCGGGGCAGGGGAAGGACGAGCAGTACTTC. This gives the protein CAARSGQGKDEQYF.

The V gene is TRBV4-1, the J gene TRBJ1-1; D perhaps matches TRBD1 (5 bases). This CDR3 is built from 16 residues. Trimming left V 2 bases short and J 1 base short, with 14 bases between. Germline V CDR1 and CDR2: MGHRA, YSYEKL. CDR3 sequence (DNA): TGCGCCAGCAGCCAAACCCCGGGACTGGCGAACACTGAAGCTTTCTTT. This sequence encodes CASSQTPGLANTEAFF.

The chain combines TRBV9 with TRBJ2-1; perhaps TRBD1 as D (6 bases). The CDR3 length is 13 residues. The germline gives CDR1 SGDLS, CDR2 YYNGEE. V was clipped by 4 bases and J by 4 bases, with 9 bases between them. CDR3 DNA sequence: TGTGCCAGCAGCATCGACAGGTACAATGAGCAGTTCTTC. Translating it yields CASSIDRYNEQFF.

The chain is built from TRBV5-1 and TRBJ1-1, with D perhaps TRBD1 (6 bases). The V gene's germline CDR1 is SGHRS and CDR2 YFSETQ. V lost 4 bases and J lost 1, with 17 bases in between. The CDR3 has 16 residues. For the CDR3, the DNA is TGCGCCAGCAGCCTAGCCGCCAGGGGCTCGAACACTGAAGCTTTCTTT. Translation: CASSLAARGSNTEAFF.

This clone was picked up one time. The junction departs from germline at one end; a sequencing error may be responsible. This rearrangement joins TRBV7-7 to TRBJ2-5, with 7 bases fitting TRBD2. Germline values: CDR1 SSHAT, CDR2 FNYEAQ (reference sequence). The CDR3 covers 13 residues. The CDR3, as DNA: TGTGCTAGCAGGCATATCGGGGGGGAGACCCAGTACTTC. As protein: CASRHIGGETQYF.

In this sample, this clone turned up a few times. V is TRBV6-6 and J is TRBJ1-2; D might be TRBD1 (5 bases). In germline, CDR1 is MNHNY, CDR2 SVGAGI (reference sequence). V was clipped by 8 bases and J by 8 bases, with 15 bases between them. The CDR3 runs to 12 residues. CDR3 residues: CASLVWGVGYTF. The CDR3, as DNA: TGTGCCAGCCTCGTCTGGGGGGTCGGCTACACCTTC.